The clone carrying this T cell receptor beta chain came up many times. The sample comes from a study of naive and memory T cell subsets. V was clipped by 5 bases and J by 0 bases, with 9 bases between them. The germline CDR1 and CDR2 sequences are SGHDT and YYEEEE. This CDR3 has 15 amino acids. A UMI-containing oligonucleotide was joined by 3' ligation to the TCR cDNA template. Four PCR rounds used nested alpha and beta constant region primers plus the SP2 primer. TCRdb reprocessed the 5' RACE reads via MiXCR and lists one record per CDR3 protein. The repertoire consists of roughly 48,000 distinct CDR3 sequences, with 4.7% occurring once and the leading ten covering around 0.84%.

This clonotype was sampled from a female donor in good health. The rearrangement links TRBV5-6 to TRBJ2-6; D call uncertain. CDR3 DNA sequence: TGTGCCAGCAGGTTTAGAAGCTCTGGGGCCAACGTCCTGACTTTC. It encodes CASRFRSSGANVLTF. The whole variable domain, filled in from reference TRBV5-6 and TRBJ2-6, reads DAGVTQSPTHLIKTRGQQVTLRCSPKSGHDTVSWYQQALGQGPQFIFQYYEEEERQRGNFPDRFSGHQFPNYSSELNVNALLLGDSALYLCASRFRSSGANVLTFGAGSRLTVL.